The source of this T cell receptor (beta chain) is a study of glioma-infiltrating T cells after dendritic cell vaccination. Whole-study context: Treatment, given 2003 to 2012, was autologous tumor lysate-pulsed dendritic cell vaccination. Points from the study as a whole: Estimated pretreatment TIL content predicted outcome after dendritic cell vaccination.

As to this clone: Its antigen is as yet unknown.

This CDR3 is built from 14 residues. Looked up from germline, CDR1 is SGHRS and CDR2 is YFSETQ. Trimming took 3 bases from V and 5 from J, leaving 14 bases between them. Clones were read by immunoSEQ multiplex PCR, and TCRdb kept only the in-frame ones, dropping some. The sample consists of around 100,000 clones, roughly 81% of them appearing once. The material was blood, obtained before dendritic cell vaccination. This chain uses TRBV5-1 with TRBJ1-2, with a tentative D call TRBD1 (5 bases). The receptor's source is a human donor with glioblastoma. CDR3 protein: CASSSAAGDYGYTF. Here the CDR3 DNA reads TGCGCCAGCAGCTCGGCAGCGGGGGATTATGGCTACACCTTC.